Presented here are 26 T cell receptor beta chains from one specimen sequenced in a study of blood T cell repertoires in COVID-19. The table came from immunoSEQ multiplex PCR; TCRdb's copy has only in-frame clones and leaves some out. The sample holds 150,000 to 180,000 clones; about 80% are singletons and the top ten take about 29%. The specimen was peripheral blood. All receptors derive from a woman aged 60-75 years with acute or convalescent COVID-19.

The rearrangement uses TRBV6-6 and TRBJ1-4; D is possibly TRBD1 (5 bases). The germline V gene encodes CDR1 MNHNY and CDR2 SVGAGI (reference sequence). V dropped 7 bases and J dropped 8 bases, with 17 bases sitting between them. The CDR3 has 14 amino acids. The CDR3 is CASIRGTLEEKLFF. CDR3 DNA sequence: TGTGCCAGCATCCGTGGGACTCTTGAGGAAAAACTGTTTTTT.

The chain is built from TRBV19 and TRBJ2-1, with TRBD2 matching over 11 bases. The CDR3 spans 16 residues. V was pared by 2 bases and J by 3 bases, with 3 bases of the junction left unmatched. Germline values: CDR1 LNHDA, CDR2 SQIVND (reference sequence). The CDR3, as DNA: TGTGCCAGTAGTATAAGCGGGACTAGCGGCTACAATGAGCAGTTCTTC. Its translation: CASSISGTSGYNEQFF. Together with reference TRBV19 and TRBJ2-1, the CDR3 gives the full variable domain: DGGITQSPKYLFRKEGQNVTLSCEQNLNHDAMYWYRQDPGQGLRLIYYSQIVNDFQKGDIAEGYSVSREKKESFPLTVTSAQKNPTAFYLCASSISGTSGYNEQFFGPGTRLTVL.

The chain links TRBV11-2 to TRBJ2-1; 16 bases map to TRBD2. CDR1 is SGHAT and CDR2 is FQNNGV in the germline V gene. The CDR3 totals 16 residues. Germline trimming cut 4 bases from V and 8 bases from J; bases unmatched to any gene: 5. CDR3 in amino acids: CASSSGLAGGLDEQFF. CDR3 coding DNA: TGTGCCAGCAGCTCGGGACTAGCGGGGGGGTTAGATGAGCAGTTCTTC.

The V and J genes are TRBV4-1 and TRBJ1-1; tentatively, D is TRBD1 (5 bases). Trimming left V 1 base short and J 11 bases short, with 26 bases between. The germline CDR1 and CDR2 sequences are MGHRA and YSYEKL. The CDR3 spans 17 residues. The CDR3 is CASSQVGGPGGTPWAFF. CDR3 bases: TGCGCCAGCAGCCAAGTCGGTGGGCCGGGAGGGACGCCGTGGGCTTTCTTT.

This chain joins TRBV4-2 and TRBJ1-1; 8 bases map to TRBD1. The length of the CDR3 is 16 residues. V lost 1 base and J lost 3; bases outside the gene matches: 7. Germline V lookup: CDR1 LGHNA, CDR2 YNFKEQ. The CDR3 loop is CASSQGDRGRDTEAFF. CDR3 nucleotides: TGTGCCAGCAGCCAAGGCGACAGGGGCCGGGACACTGAAGCTTTCTTT.

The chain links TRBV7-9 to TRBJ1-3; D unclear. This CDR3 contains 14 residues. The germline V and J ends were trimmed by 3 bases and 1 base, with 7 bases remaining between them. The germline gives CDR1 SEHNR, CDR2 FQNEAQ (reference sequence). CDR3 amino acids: CASSFSESGNTIYF. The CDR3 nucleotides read TGTGCCAGCAGCTTCTCTGAGTCTGGAAACACCATATATTTT.

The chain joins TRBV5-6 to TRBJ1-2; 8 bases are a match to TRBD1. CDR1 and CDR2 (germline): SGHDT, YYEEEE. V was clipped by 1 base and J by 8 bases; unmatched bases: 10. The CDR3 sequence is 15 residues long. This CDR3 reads CASSLMGGQGAGYTF. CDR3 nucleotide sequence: TGTGCCAGCAGCTTGATGGGAGGACAGGGCGCGGGCTACACCTTC.

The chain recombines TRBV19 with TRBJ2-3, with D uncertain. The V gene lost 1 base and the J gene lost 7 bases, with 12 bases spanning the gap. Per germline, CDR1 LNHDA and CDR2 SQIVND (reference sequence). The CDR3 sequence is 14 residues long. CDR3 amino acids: CASSIGAPDHTQYF. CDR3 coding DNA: TGTGCCAGTAGTATAGGGGCTCCGGATCATACGCAGTATTTT.

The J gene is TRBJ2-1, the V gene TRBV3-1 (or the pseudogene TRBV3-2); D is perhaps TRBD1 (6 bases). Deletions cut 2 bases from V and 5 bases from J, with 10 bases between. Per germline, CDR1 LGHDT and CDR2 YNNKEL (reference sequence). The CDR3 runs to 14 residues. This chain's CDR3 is CASSQIAGDNEQFF. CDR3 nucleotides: TGTGCCAGCAGCCAAATCGCAGGGGACAATGAGCAGTTCTTC.

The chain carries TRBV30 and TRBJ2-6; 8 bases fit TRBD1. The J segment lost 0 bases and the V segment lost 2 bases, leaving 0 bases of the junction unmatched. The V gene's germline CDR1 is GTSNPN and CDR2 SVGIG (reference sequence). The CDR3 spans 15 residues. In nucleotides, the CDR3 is TGTGCCTGGAGTACAGGGGGCTCTGGGGCCAACGTCCTGACTTTC. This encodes CAWSTGGSGANVLTF.

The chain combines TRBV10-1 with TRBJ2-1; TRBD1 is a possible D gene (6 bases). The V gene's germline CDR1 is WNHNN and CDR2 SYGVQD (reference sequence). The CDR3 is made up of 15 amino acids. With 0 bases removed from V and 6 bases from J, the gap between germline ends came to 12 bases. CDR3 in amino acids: CASSESGGQGNEQFF. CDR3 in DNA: TGCGCCAGCAGTGAGTCAGGGGGACAAGGCAATGAGCAGTTCTTC.

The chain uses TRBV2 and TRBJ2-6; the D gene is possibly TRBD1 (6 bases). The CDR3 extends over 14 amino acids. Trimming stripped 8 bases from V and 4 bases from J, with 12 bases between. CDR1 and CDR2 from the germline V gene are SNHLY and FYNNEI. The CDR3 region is CASQDSGGANVLTF. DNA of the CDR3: TGTGCCAGCCAGGACAGCGGCGGGGCCAACGTCCTGACTTTC. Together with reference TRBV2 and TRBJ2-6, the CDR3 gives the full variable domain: EPEVTQTPSHQVTQMGQEVILRCVPISNHLYFYWYRQILGQKVEFLVSFYNNEISEKSEIFDDQFSVERPDGSNFTLKIRSTKLEDSAMYFCASQDSGGANVLTFGAGSRLTVL.

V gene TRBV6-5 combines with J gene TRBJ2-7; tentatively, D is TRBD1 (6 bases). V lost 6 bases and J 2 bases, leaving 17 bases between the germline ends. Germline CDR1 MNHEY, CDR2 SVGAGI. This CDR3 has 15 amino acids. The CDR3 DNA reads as TGTGCCAGCAGCCTAAGGGCACAGGGTCCCTACGAGCAGTACGTC. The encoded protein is CASSLRAQGPYEQYV.

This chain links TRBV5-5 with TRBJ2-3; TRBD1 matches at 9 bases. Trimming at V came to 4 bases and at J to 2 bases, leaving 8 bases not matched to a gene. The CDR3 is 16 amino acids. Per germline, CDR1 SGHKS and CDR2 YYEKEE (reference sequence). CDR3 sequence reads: CASSTGQGRSTDTQYF. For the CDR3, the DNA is TGTGCCAGCAGCACCGGACAGGGGCGTTCCACAGATACGCAGTATTTT.

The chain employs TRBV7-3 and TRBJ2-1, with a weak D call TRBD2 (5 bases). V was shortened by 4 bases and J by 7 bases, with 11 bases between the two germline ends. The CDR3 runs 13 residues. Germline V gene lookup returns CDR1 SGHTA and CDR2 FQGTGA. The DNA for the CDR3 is TGTGCCAGCAGCTCCGGAGGCGTGAATGAGCAGTTCTTC. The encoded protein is CASSSGGVNEQFF.

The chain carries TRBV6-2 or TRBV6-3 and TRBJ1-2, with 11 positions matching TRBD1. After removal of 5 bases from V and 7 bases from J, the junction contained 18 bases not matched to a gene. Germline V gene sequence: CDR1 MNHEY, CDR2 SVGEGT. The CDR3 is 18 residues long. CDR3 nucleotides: TGTGCCAGCAGTCGTGCCCCCCGGGACAGGGGGTTTGTTAGTGGCTACACCTTC. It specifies CASSRAPRDRGFVSGYTF.

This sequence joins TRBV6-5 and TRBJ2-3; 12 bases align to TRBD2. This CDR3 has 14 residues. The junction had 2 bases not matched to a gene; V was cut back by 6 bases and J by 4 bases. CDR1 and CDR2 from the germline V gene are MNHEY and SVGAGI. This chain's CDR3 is CASRRTSGADTQYF. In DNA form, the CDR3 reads TGTGCCAGCAGGCGGACTAGCGGGGCAGATACGCAGTATTTT.

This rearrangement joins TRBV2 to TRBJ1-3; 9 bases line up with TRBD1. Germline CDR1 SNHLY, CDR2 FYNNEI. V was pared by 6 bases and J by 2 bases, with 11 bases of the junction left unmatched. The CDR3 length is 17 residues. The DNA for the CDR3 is TGTGCCAGCAGAGCCGACTGGACAGGGGAGGCTGGAAACACCATATATTTT. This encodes CASRADWTGEAGNTIYF. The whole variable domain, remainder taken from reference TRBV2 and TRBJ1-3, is EPEVTQTPSHQVTQMGQEVILRCVPISNHLYFYWYRQILGQKVEFLVSFYNNEISEKSEIFDDQFSVERPDGSNFTLKIRSTKLEDSAMYFCASRADWTGEAGNTIYFGEGSWLTVV.

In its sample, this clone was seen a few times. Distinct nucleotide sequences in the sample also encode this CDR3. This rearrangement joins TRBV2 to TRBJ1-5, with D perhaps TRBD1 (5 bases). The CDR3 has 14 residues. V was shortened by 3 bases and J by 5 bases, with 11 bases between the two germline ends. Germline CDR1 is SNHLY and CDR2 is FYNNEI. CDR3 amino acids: CASSEGQGHQPQHF. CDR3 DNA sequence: TGTGCCAGCAGTGAGGGTCAGGGCCATCAGCCCCAGCATTTT.

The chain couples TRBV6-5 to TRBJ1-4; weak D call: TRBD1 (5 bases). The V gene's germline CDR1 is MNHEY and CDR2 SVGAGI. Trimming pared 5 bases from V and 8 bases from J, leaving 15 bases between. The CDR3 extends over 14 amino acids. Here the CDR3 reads CASSPGSGEEKLFF. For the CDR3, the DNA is TGTGCCAGCAGTCCGGGTTCGGGGGAGGAAAAACTGTTTTTT.

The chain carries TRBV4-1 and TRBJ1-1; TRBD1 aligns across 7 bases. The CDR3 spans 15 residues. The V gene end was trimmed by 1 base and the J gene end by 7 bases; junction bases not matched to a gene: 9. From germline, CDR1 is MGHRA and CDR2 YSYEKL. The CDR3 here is CASSQVGGGVNEAFF. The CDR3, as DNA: TGCGCCAGCAGCCAAGTCGGAGGGGGCGTGAATGAAGCTTTCTTT.

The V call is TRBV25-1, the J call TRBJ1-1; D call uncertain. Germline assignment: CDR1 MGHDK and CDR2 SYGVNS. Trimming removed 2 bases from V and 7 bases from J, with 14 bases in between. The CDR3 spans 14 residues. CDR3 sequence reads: CASSEEGRFDEAFF. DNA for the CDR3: TGTGCCAGCAGTGAAGAGGGTCGATTCGATGAAGCTTTCTTT.

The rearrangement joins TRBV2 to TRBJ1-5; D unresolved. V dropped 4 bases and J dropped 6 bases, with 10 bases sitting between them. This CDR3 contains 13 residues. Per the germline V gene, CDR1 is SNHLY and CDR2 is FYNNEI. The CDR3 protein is CASSAGIGQPQHF. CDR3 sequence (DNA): TGTGCCAGCAGTGCGGGGATTGGTCAGCCCCAGCATTTT.

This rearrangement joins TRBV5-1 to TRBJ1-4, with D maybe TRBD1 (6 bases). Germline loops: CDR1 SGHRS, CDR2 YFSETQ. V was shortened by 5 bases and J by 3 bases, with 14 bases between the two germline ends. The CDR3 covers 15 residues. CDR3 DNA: TGCGCCAGCAGTGACGAGGGGGTGGCTAATGAAAAACTGTTTTTT. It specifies CASSDEGVANEKLFF.

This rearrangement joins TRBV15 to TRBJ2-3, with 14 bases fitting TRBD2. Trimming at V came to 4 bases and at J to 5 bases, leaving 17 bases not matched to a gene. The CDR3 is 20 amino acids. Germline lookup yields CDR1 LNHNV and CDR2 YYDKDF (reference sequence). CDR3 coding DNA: TGTGCCACCAGCAAATCTGGACTAGCGGGGGGCCCTAAACCCAGAGATACGCAGTATTTT. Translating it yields CATSKSGLAGGPKPRDTQYF. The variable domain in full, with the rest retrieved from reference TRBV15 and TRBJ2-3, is DAMVIQNPRYQVTQFGKPVTLSCSQTLNHNVMYWYQQKSSQAPKLLFHYYDKDFNNEADTPDNFQSRRPNTSFCFLDIRSPGLGDTAMYLCATSKSGLAGGPKPRDTQYFGPGTRLTVL.

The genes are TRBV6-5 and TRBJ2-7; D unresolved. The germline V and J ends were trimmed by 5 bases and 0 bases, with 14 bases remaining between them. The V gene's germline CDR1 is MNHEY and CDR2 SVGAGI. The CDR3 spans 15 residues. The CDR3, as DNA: TGTGCCAGCAGTCCCGGCAGGCGTCCCTCCTACGAGCAGTACTTC. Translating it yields CASSPGRRPSYEQYF.